A selection of T cell receptor beta chains follows, all from one sample in a study of blood T cell repertoires in COVID-19. The repertoire was sequenced with immunoSEQ multiplex PCR; TCRdb's copy has only in-frame clones and lacks some. Altogether approximately 140,000 clones are present, approximately 90% being singletons, with the ten largest covering roughly 2.2%. The material sequenced was peripheral blood. The receptor set was obtained from a man aged 70 or older with active COVID-19. CDR3s include the opening cysteine and the closing phenylalanine or tryptophan. Each record gives: CDR3 DNA, CDR3 protein, V gene, clone size, D gene, J gene. A D gene is named only where the DNA matches it firmly. The size of a clone is reported for some rows only, either as once, few or many, or as a class for expanded clones.

CDR3 DNA: TGCGCCAGCAGCCAGAGACAGGGGGCAAACTATGGCTACACCTTC; CDR3 protein: CASSQRQGANYGYTF; V gene: TRBV5-1; clone size: .; D gene: TRBD1; J gene: TRBJ1-2
CDR3 DNA: TGTGCCAGCAGTCCTGTAGCGGGACTGAACACCGGGGAGCTGTTTTTT; CDR3 protein: CASSPVAGLNTGELFF; V gene: TRBV9; clone size: few; D gene: TRBD2; J gene: TRBJ2-2
CDR3 DNA: TGTGCCAGCAGCTTTTCTAGGACACCGAACACCGGGGAGCTGTTTTTT; CDR3 protein: CASSFSRTPNTGELFF; V gene: TRBV7-3; clone size: .; D gene: .; J gene: TRBJ2-2
CDR3 DNA: TGTGCCACCAGTGATACCGGACAGGGCGGAACCTACGAGCAGTACTTC; CDR3 protein: CATSDTGQGGTYEQYF; V gene: TRBV24-1; clone size: .; D gene: TRBD1; J gene: TRBJ2-7
CDR3 DNA: TGTGCCAGCAGCCTCTTAGCGGGAGGTGGGTCCTACAATGAGCAGTTCTTC; CDR3 protein: CASSLLAGGGSYNEQFF; V gene: TRBV14; clone size: .; D gene: TRBD2; J gene: TRBJ2-1
CDR3 DNA: TGTGCCAGCAGCCCCGGGACAGGGTTTAATGAAAAACTGTTTTTT; CDR3 protein: CASSPGTGFNEKLFF; V gene: TRBV11-2; clone size: .; D gene: TRBD1; J gene: TRBJ1-4
CDR3 DNA: TGTGCCAGCAGGGGGACAGGGGACACTGAAGCTTTCTTT; CDR3 protein: CASRGTGDTEAFF; V gene: TRBV2; clone size: .; D gene: TRBD1; J gene: TRBJ1-1
CDR3 DNA: TGTGCCAGCAGCCCGCCAGGGAGGAACTACAATGAGCAGTTCTTC; CDR3 protein: CASSPPGRNYNEQFF; V gene: TRBV7-8; clone size: .; D gene: .; J gene: TRBJ2-1
CDR3 DNA: TGCGCCAGCAGCTTGGGTTCGGGGGACGAGCAGTACTTC; CDR3 protein: CASSLGSGDEQYF; V gene: TRBV5-1; clone size: few; D gene: .; J gene: TRBJ2-7
CDR3 DNA: TGTGCCAGCAGTTCTACAGGGACGGGGGAGCAGTACTTC; CDR3 protein: CASSSTGTGEQYF; V gene: TRBV6-5; clone size: .; D gene: .; J gene: TRBJ2-7
CDR3 DNA: TGTGCCAGCAGGATGGACACCCCGAACACCGGGGAGCTGTTTTTT; CDR3 protein: CASRMDTPNTGELFF; V gene: TRBV3-1/TRBV3-2; clone size: .; D gene: .; J gene: TRBJ2-2
CDR3 DNA: TGCAGTGCTAGTGCAGTCCCAGGAAACACCATATATTTT; CDR3 protein: CSASAVPGNTIYF; V gene: TRBV20-1; clone size: .; D gene: .; J gene: TRBJ1-3
CDR3 DNA: TGTGCCAGCAGCTTAGCTGCGGCTGGTGAGCAGTTCTTC; CDR3 protein: CASSLAAAGEQFF; V gene: TRBV7-9; clone size: .; D gene: .; J gene: TRBJ2-1
CDR3 DNA: TGTGCCAGCAGCCGGCAGACAGGGGCGTTTAGCTCCTACGAGCAGTACTTC; CDR3 protein: CASSRQTGAFSSYEQYF; V gene: TRBV7-9; clone size: .; D gene: TRBD1; J gene: TRBJ2-7
CDR3 DNA: TGTGCCAGCAGTTTATTGGCTAGCGGGAGAGGGTACGAGCAGTACTTC; CDR3 protein: CASSLLASGRGYEQYF; V gene: TRBV28; clone size: .; D gene: TRBD2; J gene: TRBJ2-7
CDR3 DNA: TGTGCCAGCAGCTCCCGGGACAGGGGAGGAAACACCATATATTTT; CDR3 protein: CASSSRDRGGNTIYF; V gene: TRBV7-2; clone size: few; D gene: TRBD1; J gene: TRBJ1-3
CDR3 DNA: TGTGCCAGCAGTGGGTACAGTCGGGAGACCCAGTACTTC; CDR3 protein: CASSGYSRETQYF; V gene: TRBV2; clone size: .; D gene: .; J gene: TRBJ2-5
CDR3 DNA: TGTGCCAGCAGCTTAGGACTAGCGGGGTCACTCGAGCAGTTCTTC; CDR3 protein: CASSLGLAGSLEQFF; V gene: TRBV7-2; clone size: .; D gene: TRBD2; J gene: TRBJ2-1
CDR3 DNA: TGTGCCAGTAGTACGCGGGACAGGGTTACAGATACGCAGTATTTT; CDR3 protein: CASSTRDRVTDTQYF; V gene: TRBV19; clone size: .; D gene: TRBD1; J gene: TRBJ2-3
CDR3 DNA: TGCAGTGCTAGTACCCCCGACTACGGCTACACCTTC; CDR3 protein: CSASTPDYGYTF; V gene: TRBV20-1; clone size: .; D gene: .; J gene: TRBJ1-2
CDR3 DNA: TGTGCCAGCAGTCTGAAGAGGGGACTAGCGGGAGGGCCAGTTAACACCGGGGAGCTGTTTTTT; CDR3 protein: CASSLKRGLAGGPVNTGELFF; V gene: TRBV3-1/TRBV3-2; clone size: .; D gene: TRBD2; J gene: TRBJ2-2
CDR3 DNA: TGTGCCACCAGTGACCCCAGGGTTGCCTACGAGCAGTACTTC; CDR3 protein: CATSDPRVAYEQYF; V gene: TRBV24-1; clone size: .; D gene: .; J gene: TRBJ2-7